Each of the 3 T cell receptor beta chains below was sequenced from the same sample in a study of control samples from healthy donors and cancer patients. Only in-frame clones appear in the TCRdb table, and some are missing; sequencing was by immunoSEQ multiplex PCR. Here the sample spans tens of thousands of clones, roughly nine tenths being singletons. The specimen was PBMCs. The receptors derive from a man aged 50 or older with lung cancer.

The chain carries TRBV5-8 and TRBJ2-1, with 9 positions matching TRBD2. The length of the CDR3 is 16 residues. J lost 5 bases, V lost 4 bases, and 10 bases had no gene match. Per germline, CDR1 SGHTS and CDR2 YDEGEE. Here the CDR3 DNA reads TGTGCCAGCAGCGGCGGCAGCGGGGGGCCCAACAATGAGCAGTTCTTC. Its protein product is CASSGGSGGPNNEQFF.

The chain employs TRBV10-3 and TRBJ2-1; 9 bases match TRBD1. V dropped 10 bases and J dropped 4; count of bases not matched to a gene: 11. The CDR3 runs to 15 residues. Germline CDR1 reads ENHRY; CDR2 reads SYGVKD. The CDR3 DNA sequence: TGTGCCACCACTTCCGGGACAGGGACATACAATGAGCAGTTCTTC. This translates into CATTSGTGTYNEQFF.

This chain links TRBV7-6 with TRBJ2-1; D remains ambiguous. The CDR3 consists of 13 residues. Trimming took 2 bases from V and 6 from J, leaving 8 bases between them. CDR1 and CDR2 from the germline V gene are SGHVS and FNYEAQ. For the CDR3, the DNA is TGTGCCAGCAGCTTATGGGCATCCAATGAGCAGTTCTTC. This sequence encodes CASSLWASNEQFF.